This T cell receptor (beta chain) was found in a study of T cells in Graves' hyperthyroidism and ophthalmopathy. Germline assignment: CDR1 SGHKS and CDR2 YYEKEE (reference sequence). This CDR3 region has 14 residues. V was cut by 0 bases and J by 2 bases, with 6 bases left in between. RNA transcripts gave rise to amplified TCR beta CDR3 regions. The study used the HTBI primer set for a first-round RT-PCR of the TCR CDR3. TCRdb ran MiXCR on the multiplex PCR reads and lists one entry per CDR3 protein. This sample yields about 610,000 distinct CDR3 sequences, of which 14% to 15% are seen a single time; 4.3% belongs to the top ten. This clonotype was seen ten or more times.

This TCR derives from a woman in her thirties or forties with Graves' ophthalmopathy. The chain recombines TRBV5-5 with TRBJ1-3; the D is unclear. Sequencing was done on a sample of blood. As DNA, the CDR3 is TGTGCCAGCAGCTTGGAGGGTACTGGAAACACCATATATTTT. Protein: CASSLEGTGNTIYF.